This is a list of T cell receptor beta chains from one sample in a study of blood T cell repertoires in COVID-19. Profiling relied on immunoSEQ multiplex PCR, and the TCRdb table lists in-frame clones only, not all of them. The sample carries around 300,000 clones, 89% recorded once. Input material: peripheral blood. The receptors come from a man aged 45 to 65 with acute or convalescent COVID-19. Both conserved end residues are part of each CDR3. Each record gives: V gene, CDR3 protein.

TRBV5-6	CASSPDRGLGYTF
TRBV27	CARGQGNHEQYF
TRBV3-1/TRBV3-2	CASSPSRGASYEQYF
TRBV19	CASKDTNKGGAFF
TRBV6-5	CASSPTDGMAGELFF
TRBV10-1	CASSTGTSPGELFF
TRBV5-8	CASSSTPISNQPQHF
TRBV29-1	CSVDAASGGATHTQYF
TRBV6-5	CASIQGGVDTEAFF
TRBV3-1/TRBV3-2	CASSQGPRLNGYTF
TRBV30	CAWSVGVNTEAFF
TRBV7-7	CASSATWSGEQYF
TRBV5-6	CASSLVHRLGETQYF
TRBV13	CASSLATGMNSPLHF
TRBV24-1	CATSDAPSGALHEQFF
TRBV2	CAGQGADNEQFF
TRBV3-1/TRBV3-2	CASSRPTGGGGFEDTQYF
TRBV10-3	CATPLLALKTQYF
TRBV18	CASSLGGFYGYTF
TRBV7-2	CASSLVVSEQFF
TRBV7-2	CASSKGTGIVQPQHF
TRBV6-4	CASSGLAGKYNEQFF
TRBV9	CASSVSPSGEETQYF
TRBV19	CASSISGDYEQYF
TRBV14	CASSQGTANSPLHF
TRBV15	CATSRGRAGELFF
TRBV20-1	CSASRGTDEKLFF
TRBV5-1	CASSNPSGAYNEQFF
TRBV5-5	CASSLGLAGGPGTGELFF